This is a list of T cell receptor beta chains from one sample in a study of vaccination and CD4 T cells after COVID-19. Their target antigens are unknown. TCRdb reprocessed the PCR reads via MiXCR and lists one record per CDR3 protein. Of 15,000 to 20,000 distinct CDR3 sequences in the sample, around 52% were seen once. Sequences were obtained from CD4+ T cells from blood, cultured in vitro. The receptors derive from a human donor who had recovered from COVID-19. Each CDR3 is given with its conserved first and last residue. A D gene is named only where the DNA matches it firmly. The size of a clone is reported for some rows only, either as once, few or many, or as a class for expanded clones.

j_call: TRBJ2-1
v_call: TRBV5-1
clone_size: -
d_call: -
cdr3_nt: TGCGCCAGCAGCGGGAGCGGCGGACCCAATGAGCAGTTCTTC
cdr3_aa: CASSGSGGPNEQFF

j_call: TRBJ1-2
v_call: TRBV10-3
clone_size: -
d_call: TRBD1
cdr3_nt: TGTGCCATCAGTGAGGACCTCACAGGGGTAGGGTATGGCTACACCTTC
cdr3_aa: CAISEDLTGVGYGYTF

j_call: TRBJ1-1
v_call: TRBV12-3/TRBV12-4
clone_size: -
d_call: -
cdr3_nt: TGTGCCAGCAGTTTCGGACAGACTAGCCTTGAAGCTTTCTTT
cdr3_aa: CASSFGQTSLEAFF

j_call: TRBJ2-7
v_call: TRBV19
clone_size: few
d_call: TRBD1
cdr3_nt: TGTGCCAGTAGTACGACAGGGGGGAGCTACGAGCAGTACTTC
cdr3_aa: CASSTTGGSYEQYF

j_call: TRBJ2-3
v_call: TRBV24-1
clone_size: -
d_call: -
cdr3_nt: TGTGCCACCAGTGACCCAAATCGGGTCACGCAGTATTTT
cdr3_aa: CATSDPNRVTQYF

j_call: TRBJ2-4
v_call: TRBV18
clone_size: once
d_call: -
cdr3_nt: TGTGCCAGCTCAACAGGGATAGCCAAAAACATTCAGTACTTC
cdr3_aa: CASSTGIAKNIQYF

j_call: TRBJ2-2
v_call: TRBV24-1
clone_size: -
d_call: -
cdr3_nt: TGTGCCACCAGCGCCGGGACCCACTCAACCGGGGAGCTGTTTTTT
cdr3_aa: CATSAGTHSTGELFF

j_call: TRBJ2-4
v_call: TRBV6-1
clone_size: -
d_call: -
cdr3_nt: TGTGCCAGCATCCCGAGACCGGGGGAGCGGAACAAGTTAAAAAACATTCAGTACTTC
cdr3_aa: CASIPRPGERNKLKNIQYF

j_call: TRBJ2-2
v_call: TRBV10-3
clone_size: -
d_call: TRBD2
cdr3_nt: TGTGCCATCAGTGAACGGGAGGGTAACACCGGGGAGCTGTTTTTT
cdr3_aa: CAISEREGNTGELFF

j_call: TRBJ2-2
v_call: TRBV7-3
clone_size: -
d_call: -
cdr3_nt: TGTGCCAGCGGCACGGGTTCGAACACCGGGGAGCTGTTTTTT
cdr3_aa: CASGTGSNTGELFF

j_call: TRBJ1-5
v_call: TRBV19
clone_size: -
d_call: -
cdr3_nt: TGTGCCAGTAGTATAAGGGCCGGGTATCAGCCCCAGCATTTT
cdr3_aa: CASSIRAGYQPQHF

j_call: TRBJ2-7
v_call: TRBV27
clone_size: few
d_call: TRBD1
cdr3_nt: TGTGCCAGCAGATTAGACCGGGACAGGGACGAGCAGTACTTC
cdr3_aa: CASRLDRDRDEQYF

j_call: TRBJ2-1
v_call: TRBV6-1
clone_size: -
d_call: -
cdr3_nt: TGTGCCAGCAGTACAGGGACTTTCCCTAATGAGCAGTTCTTC
cdr3_aa: CASSTGTFPNEQFF

j_call: TRBJ2-5
v_call: TRBV5-1
clone_size: -
d_call: -
cdr3_nt: TGCGCCAGCAGCTTACTGGGGGCTCGGTCCCAAGAGACCCAGTACTTC
cdr3_aa: CASSLLGARSQETQYF

j_call: TRBJ2-7
v_call: TRBV14
clone_size: -
d_call: -
cdr3_nt: TGTGCCAGCAGCCAAGAGGGCAGCCTCTACGAGCAGTACTTC
cdr3_aa: CASSQEGSLYEQYF

j_call: TRBJ1-1
v_call: TRBV25-1
clone_size: -
d_call: -
cdr3_nt: TGTGCCAGCAGTGACCACAGGGTGCCGATTGAAGCTTTCTTT
cdr3_aa: CASSDHRVPIEAFF

j_call: TRBJ1-6
v_call: TRBV12-3/TRBV12-4
clone_size: -
d_call: -
cdr3_nt: TGTGCCAGCAGCCCGGACGGGTATAATTCACCCCTCCACTTT
cdr3_aa: CASSPDGYNSPLHF

j_call: TRBJ2-1
v_call: TRBV7-3
clone_size: -
d_call: -
cdr3_nt: TGTGCCAGCAGCTCAACCGGGACTCGTTACAATGAGCAGTTCTTC
cdr3_aa: CASSSTGTRYNEQFF

j_call: TRBJ2-7
v_call: TRBV25-1
clone_size: -
d_call: TRBD1
cdr3_nt: TGTGCCAGCAGTGAGGGACAGCTCTCCTACGAGCAGTACTTC
cdr3_aa: CASSEGQLSYEQYF

j_call: TRBJ2-5
v_call: TRBV19
clone_size: -
d_call: TRBD1
cdr3_nt: TGTGCCAGTGGAAGGGGACAGGGGGAAGAGGCCCAGTACTTC
cdr3_aa: CASGRGQGEEAQYF

j_call: TRBJ1-2
v_call: TRBV30
clone_size: few
d_call: -
cdr3_nt: TGTGCCTGGAGTGTACATAACTATGGCTACACCTTC
cdr3_aa: CAWSVHNYGYTF

j_call: TRBJ1-6
v_call: TRBV5-1
clone_size: -
d_call: TRBD1
cdr3_nt: TGCGCCTGCCAGGACAGGCCCGAATCACCCCTCCACTTT
cdr3_aa: CACQDRPESPLHF

j_call: TRBJ2-3
v_call: TRBV6-1
clone_size: -
d_call: -
cdr3_nt: TGTGCCTCTAGGGTGGGGGGTGCAGATACGCAGTATTTT
cdr3_aa: CASRVGGADTQYF

j_call: TRBJ1-4
v_call: TRBV6-5
clone_size: -
d_call: -
cdr3_nt: TGTGCCAGCAGTTACTCGACCCCCGCAACTAATGAAAAACTGTTTTTT
cdr3_aa: CASSYSTPATNEKLFF

j_call: TRBJ2-7
v_call: TRBV20-1
clone_size: -
d_call: TRBD2
cdr3_nt: TGCAGTGCTAACGCCGGGCCTAGCGGGAGAGTTTACGAGCAGTACTTC
cdr3_aa: CSANAGPSGRVYEQYF

j_call: TRBJ1-2
v_call: TRBV27
clone_size: few
d_call: -
cdr3_nt: TGTGCCAGCAGGAGTCTGACAGGAAACTATGGCTACACCTTC
cdr3_aa: CASRSLTGNYGYTF

j_call: TRBJ2-1
v_call: TRBV7-8
clone_size: -
d_call: TRBD2
cdr3_nt: TGTGCCAGCAGCCGGACTAGCGGCCGTAATGAGCAGTTCTTC
cdr3_aa: CASSRTSGRNEQFF

j_call: TRBJ1-4
v_call: TRBV24-1
clone_size: -
d_call: -
cdr3_nt: TGTGCCACCAGTGATTCAAGAGGGCCCGGCGAAAAACTGTTTTTT
cdr3_aa: CATSDSRGPGEKLFF

j_call: TRBJ1-6
v_call: TRBV10-3
clone_size: once
d_call: -
cdr3_nt: TGTGCCAGCCCTAGGAGAGGACAGCACTATTCACCCCTCCACTTT
cdr3_aa: CASPRRGQHYSPLHF

j_call: TRBJ2-1
v_call: TRBV24-1
clone_size: few
d_call: TRBD2
cdr3_nt: TGTGCCACCAGTGATCCGGGACTAGCGGACAATGAGCAGTTCTTC
cdr3_aa: CATSDPGLADNEQFF

j_call: TRBJ2-4
v_call: TRBV28
clone_size: once
d_call: TRBD2
cdr3_nt: TGTGCCAGCAGTCTCAAGGCGTCCAAAACCGGCGGGAGGCTAGCCAAAAACATTCAGTACTTC
cdr3_aa: CASSLKASKTGGRLAKNIQYF

j_call: TRBJ2-7
v_call: TRBV14
clone_size: few
d_call: -
cdr3_nt: TGTGCCAGCAGCCAAGAGGTCAGCCCAGGCTACTCCTACGAGCAGTACTTC
cdr3_aa: CASSQEVSPGYSYEQYF

j_call: TRBJ1-5
v_call: TRBV23-1
clone_size: -
d_call: -
cdr3_nt: TGCGCCAGCAGTCAGGGGAGGCAGGGCGGTAATCAGCCCCAGCATTTT
cdr3_aa: CASSQGRQGGNQPQHF

j_call: TRBJ1-1
v_call: TRBV11-3
clone_size: -
d_call: -
cdr3_nt: TGTGCCAGCAGCTTAGTGTATATGAACACTGAAGCTTTCTTT
cdr3_aa: CASSLVYMNTEAFF

j_call: TRBJ2-2
v_call: TRBV11-3
clone_size: -
d_call: -
cdr3_nt: TGTGCCAGCAGCTCCTACACCGGGGAGCTGTTTTTT
cdr3_aa: CASSSYTGELFF

j_call: TRBJ2-1
v_call: TRBV20-1
clone_size: -
d_call: TRBD2
cdr3_nt: TGCAGCCTTAAGACGGGAGGGGGATCCAACAATGAGCAGTTCTTC
cdr3_aa: CSLKTGGGSNNEQFF

j_call: TRBJ1-1
v_call: TRBV30
clone_size: -
d_call: -
cdr3_nt: TGTGCCTGCCATCGGACCGGAGGAGGGAACACTGAAGCTTTCTTT
cdr3_aa: CACHRTGGGNTEAFF

j_call: TRBJ1-2
v_call: TRBV30
clone_size: -
d_call: -
cdr3_nt: TGTGCCTGGAGTGCCACAGGCTATGGCTACACCTTC
cdr3_aa: CAWSATGYGYTF

j_call: TRBJ1-2
v_call: TRBV5-4
clone_size: -
d_call: TRBD1
cdr3_nt: TGTGCCAGCAGTTCGACAGGGGGCAGCTATGGCTACACCTTC
cdr3_aa: CASSSTGGSYGYTF

j_call: TRBJ1-1
v_call: TRBV19
clone_size: -
d_call: TRBD1
cdr3_nt: TGTGCCAGTAGTTGGACAGGGGCCCCTGAAGCTTTCTTT
cdr3_aa: CASSWTGAPEAFF

j_call: TRBJ1-2
v_call: TRBV6-4
clone_size: -
d_call: -
cdr3_nt: TGTGCCAGCAGTGAAAATTCCATCCAGGGAGTAGAGGGCTACACCTTC
cdr3_aa: CASSENSIQGVEGYTF

j_call: TRBJ2-5
v_call: TRBV7-2
clone_size: few
d_call: TRBD2
cdr3_nt: TGTGCCAGCAGCTTTAGCGGCGGGGGAGAGACCCAGTACTTC
cdr3_aa: CASSFSGGGETQYF

j_call: TRBJ1-2
v_call: TRBV4-2
clone_size: few
d_call: TRBD1
cdr3_nt: TGTGCCAGCAGCCAAGATCAGGGGGGCAATGGCTACACCTTC
cdr3_aa: CASSQDQGGNGYTF

j_call: TRBJ1-5
v_call: TRBV10-1
clone_size: few
d_call: TRBD1
cdr3_nt: TGCGCCAGAAGGCTTAACAGGGGACCTTTTAGCAATCAGCCCCAGCATTTT
cdr3_aa: CARRLNRGPFSNQPQHF

j_call: TRBJ1-1
v_call: TRBV10-3
clone_size: few
d_call: -
cdr3_nt: TGTGCCATCAGTGAGACCGCCCCCAGAAACACTGAAGCTTTCTTT
cdr3_aa: CAISETAPRNTEAFF

j_call: TRBJ2-1
v_call: TRBV20-1
clone_size: -
d_call: -
cdr3_nt: TGCAGTGCTCCATTGTACAATGAGCAGTTCTTC
cdr3_aa: CSAPLYNEQFF